The 4 T cell receptor beta chains listed next were all sequenced from one sample in a study of radiotherapy plus CTLA-4 blockade in lung cancer listed by TCRdb under 2018. Libraries came from the immunoSEQ multiplex PCR assay. Here the immuneACCESS table is served through TCRdb, limited to in-frame sequences with V and J called. Missing clones are a known gap in these copies; in checked studies unresolved V genes cover under half, and the rest lacks a known reason. The sample table holds around 80,000 clones, of which about 78% were seen once. The biggest ten clones account for approximately 22% of the sample. Source: peripheral blood, taken from a patient treated with radiotherapy plus ipilimumab. The receptors derive from a human donor with non-small cell lung cancer whose response to radiotherapy plus ipilimumab could not be evaluated. Some clones in this sample may be carry-over from other donors' samples.

J is TRBJ2-5 and V is TRBV27; 9 positions match TRBD1. The J call may be wrong; the DNA end is better matched by TRBJ2-7. CDR1 MNHEY and CDR2 SMNVEV come from the germline V gene (reference sequence). CDR3 length: 14 amino acids. CDR3 loop: CASSSNRGQGEQYF. The DNA of the CDR3 is TGTGCCAGCAGTTCAAACAGGGGGCAAGGCGAGCAGTACTTC.

V usage is TRBV28 and J usage is TRBJ2-5, with unresolved D. The J call may be incorrect, as the DNA end agrees better with TRBJ2-7. This CDR3 has 17 residues. Germline assignment: CDR1 MDHEN and CDR2 SYDVKM. CDR3 amino acids: CASSPPLARVSFYEQYF. The CDR3 region has the DNA TGTGCCAGCAGTCCCCCTTTGGCCCGGGTGTCCTTCTACGAGCAGTACTTC.

The chain uses TRBV28 and TRBJ1-2, with D maybe TRBD1 (5 bases). Trimming removed 2 bases from V and 4 bases from J, with 11 bases in between. The length of the CDR3 is 14 residues. CDR1 and CDR2 from the germline V gene are MDHEN and SYDVKM. The CDR3, as DNA: TGTGCCAGCAGTTTAGAACAGGTATCCTATGGCTACACCTTC. It specifies CASSLEQVSYGYTF.

The V gene is TRBV5-1, the J gene TRBJ2-1; a possible D gene is TRBD1 (6 bases). In germline, CDR1 is SGHRS, CDR2 YFSETQ. Between the trimmed V and J ends, which lost 0 bases and 8 bases, there was a span of 18 bases. The CDR3 totals 16 residues. In DNA form, the CDR3 reads TGCGCCAGCAGCTTGGTGGGGGCGGGCCTATCGGATGAGCAGTTCTTC. The encoded protein is CASSLVGAGLSDEQFF.